What follows are 5 T cell receptor beta chains derived from one specimen sequenced in a study of blood T cell repertoires in COVID-19. Data came from immunoSEQ multiplex PCR; TCRdb stores just in-frame clones and leaves some out. Altogether 45,000 to 70,000 clones are present, around 87% being singletons, with the ten largest covering 22%. The specimen sequenced was peripheral blood. All receptors derive from a woman older than 75 with COVID-19, enrolled during active disease.

The rearrangement links TRBV30 to TRBJ2-7, with 9 bases lining up with TRBD1. The J segment lost 5 bases and the V segment lost 3 bases, leaving 8 bases of the junction unmatched. The CDR3 is made up of 14 amino acids. The germline V gene has CDR1 GTSNPN and CDR2 SVGIG (reference sequence). CDR3 in amino acids: CAWRTPGQGNEQYF. The CDR3 nucleotides are TGTGCCTGGAGAACCCCGGGACAGGGAAACGAGCAGTACTTC.

The chain uses TRBV11-2 and TRBJ2-4; the D is unclear. From germline, CDR1 is SGHAT and CDR2 FQNNGV. Trimming pared 0 bases from V and 0 bases from J, leaving 15 bases between. There are 18 residues in the CDR3. For the CDR3, the DNA is TGTGCCAGCAGCTTAGATTCGATCGTCACAGTAGCCAAAAACATTCAGTACTTC. This sequence encodes CASSLDSIVTVAKNIQYF.

This chain links TRBV15 with TRBJ1-1; possibly TRBD1 for D (5 bases). The germline V gene encodes CDR1 LNHNV and CDR2 YYDKDF (reference sequence). Trimming left V 9 bases short and J 6 bases short, with 17 bases between. The length of the CDR3 is 13 residues. Here the CDR3 reads CATGAIGGAEAFF. CDR3 nucleotide sequence: TGTGCCACGGGTGCCATCGGAGGGGCTGAAGCTTTCTTT.

This chain links TRBV18 with TRBJ2-7, with D maybe TRBD1 (5 bases). The germline V and J ends were trimmed by 0 bases and 1 base, with 7 bases remaining between them. The CDR3 is 14 residues long. CDR1 is KGHSH, CDR2 LQKENI, per germline. CDR3 DNA: TGTGCCAGCTCACCACCGGACATGTCCTACGAGCAGTACTTC. It encodes CASSPPDMSYEQYF.

By sample fraction, this clone is hyperexpanded. The chain couples TRBV3-1 (or the pseudogene TRBV3-2) to TRBJ1-1; 7 bases match TRBD1. Trimming cost V 4 bases and J 4 bases; bases outside gene matches: 9. CDR3 length: 15 residues. The V gene's germline CDR1 is LGHDT and CDR2 YNNKEL (reference sequence). CDR3 region: CASSPRQGFGTEAFF. The CDR3 DNA sequence: TGTGCCAGCAGCCCTCGACAGGGTTTTGGCACTGAAGCTTTCTTT.